These 26 T cell receptor beta chains came from one sample sequenced in a study of T cell changes during pregnancy in multiple sclerosis. Only in-frame clones appear in the TCRdb table, and some are missing; sequencing was by immunoSEQ multiplex PCR. Of tens of thousands of clones in the sample, approximately 92% were seen once. The source material was peripheral blood, sampled in the third trimester of pregnancy. All receptors derive from a female donor with multiple sclerosis, enrolled in a pregnancy study.

This sequence joins TRBV6-1 and TRBJ1-2; TRBD1 aligns across 7 bases. CDR3 length equals 15 residues. Germline lookup yields CDR1 MNHNS and CDR2 SASEGT. J was trimmed by 4 bases and V by 5 bases; bases with no gene match: 10. CDR3 region: CASSRRTGESYGYTF. The CDR3 DNA sequence: TGTGCCAGCAGTCGACGAACAGGGGAAAGCTATGGCTACACCTTC.

This chain links TRBV11-2 with TRBJ2-3, with D possibly being TRBD1 (5 bases). The length of the CDR3 is 14 residues. V dropped 1 base and J dropped 5 bases, with 10 bases sitting between them. Per the germline V gene, CDR1 is SGHAT and CDR2 is FQNNGV. CDR3 coding DNA: TGTGCCAGCAGCTTAGCATTCAGGGAAGATACGCAGTATTTT. Translation gives CASSLAFREDTQYF. The variable domain in full, with the rest retrieved from reference TRBV11-2 and TRBJ2-3, is EAGVAQSPRYKIIEKRQSVAFWCNPISGHATLYWYQQILGQGPKLLIQFQNNGVVDDSQLPKDRFSAERLKGVDSTLKIQPAKLEDSAVYLCASSLAFREDTQYFGPGTRLTVL.

This chain connects TRBV29-1 to TRBJ2-7; the D gene is possibly TRBD2 (6 bases). Trimming took off 3 bases at V and 3 bases at J, with 12 bases between the two ends. This CDR3 has 13 amino acids. CDR1 and CDR2 from the germline V gene are SQVTM and ANQGSEA. DNA of the CDR3: TGCAGCGTTGATCACGGGAGCTACTACGAGCAGTACTTC. Protein: CSVDHGSYYEQYF.

J is TRBJ2-2 and V is TRBV30; TRBD2 aligns across 11 bases. The trim removed 1 base at V and 8 bases at J, leaving 6 bases unmatched. Germline V lookup: CDR1 GTSNPN, CDR2 SVGIG (reference sequence). This CDR3 has 15 amino acids. The CDR3 sequence is CAWSGLAGSGGELFF. Written as DNA, the CDR3 is TGTGCCTGGAGTGGACTAGCGGGATCAGGGGGGGAGCTGTTTTTT.

The chain recombines TRBV6-1 with TRBJ2-7, with D perhaps matching TRBD1 (6 bases). V lost 0 bases and J 9 bases, leaving 12 bases between the germline ends. The germline CDR1 and CDR2 sequences are MNHNS and SASEGT. This CDR3 is 13 amino acids long. CDR3 region: CASSEAQGPGQYF. The DNA for the CDR3 is TGTGCCAGCAGTGAAGCGCAGGGGCCGGGGCAGTACTTC.

J is TRBJ2-7 and V is TRBV9, with a tentative D call TRBD2 (6 bases). This CDR3 is 16 amino acids long. The V and J ends lost 2 bases and 3 bases respectively, with 18 bases between them. The V gene's germline CDR1 is SGDLS and CDR2 YYNGEE. The CDR3 reads CASSVGPEGFSYEQYF. In nucleotides, the CDR3 is TGTGCCAGCAGCGTTGGGCCGGAGGGGTTTAGCTACGAGCAGTACTTC.

The chain couples TRBV6-1 to TRBJ2-7; unclear D gene. Deletions cut 6 bases from V and 2 bases from J, with 5 bases between. CDR3 length equals 11 residues. Germline CDR1 MNHNS, CDR2 SASEGT. This CDR3 reads CASSPTYEQYF. DNA of the CDR3: TGTGCCAGCAGCCCTACCTACGAGCAGTACTTC.

The genes are TRBV25-1 and TRBJ1-2; D is unclear. This CDR3 has 13 amino acids. The germline CDR1 and CDR2 sequences are MGHDK and SYGVNS. V lost 1 base, J lost 7 bases, and 10 bases lay in between. In nucleotides, the CDR3 is TGTGCCAGCAGTGAATCTGGGTGGAGTGGCTACACCTTC. It specifies CASSESGWSGYTF.

V is TRBV6-5 and J is TRBJ2-3, with TRBD2 matching over 11 bases. Germline V gene data show CDR1 as MNHEY and CDR2 as SVGAGI. This CDR3 is built from 15 residues. V lost 7 bases and J lost 4; bases outside the gene matches: 7. The CDR3 DNA is TGTGCCAGCAAGAAACTAGCGGGGGCCGCAGATACGCAGTATTTT. This sequence encodes CASKKLAGAADTQYF.

The V and J genes are TRBV18 and TRBJ2-1; 9 bases match TRBD2. In germline, CDR1 is KGHSH, CDR2 LQKENI. V trimming: 2 bases; J trimming: 4 bases; junction bases outside the gene matches: 6. The CDR3 consists of 16 residues. The CDR3 DNA follows: TGTGCCAGCTCACCAGGGCTAGCGGGAACTTACAATGAGCAGTTCTTC. Its protein is CASSPGLAGTYNEQFF.

V is TRBV4-1 and J is TRBJ2-7; the D gene is possibly TRBD1 (5 bases). Germline lookup yields CDR1 MGHRA and CDR2 YSYEKL. V was pared by 7 bases and J by 4 bases, with 20 bases between. The CDR3 has 15 amino acids. The CDR3 region has the DNA TGCGCCAGCACGATCTACCAGGGTTCTGGTTACGAGCAGTACTTC. Translating it yields CASTIYQGSGYEQYF.

This rearrangement joins TRBV2 to TRBJ1-4; no definite D call. CDR1 is SNHLY and CDR2 is FYNNEI in the germline V gene. The CDR3 spans 13 residues. V gave up 5 bases and J gave up 7 bases, with 11 bases separating them. The CDR3 DNA reads as TGTGCCAGCAGTCGAACAGCGGCTGAAAAACTGTTTTTT. Translation: CASSRTAAEKLFF.

This clone was picked up one time. V and J are TRBV6-6 and TRBJ2-5; TRBD2 aligns across 9 bases. The V gene's germline CDR1 is MNHNY and CDR2 SVGAGI (reference sequence). J lost 1 base, V lost 2 bases, and 5 bases had no gene match. This CDR3 region has 16 residues. The CDR3 loop is CASSYRGSGSQETQYF. DNA of the CDR3: TGTGCCAGCAGTTACCGAGGTAGCGGGAGCCAAGAGACCCAGTACTTC.

J is TRBJ2-7 and V is TRBV27; D is perhaps TRBD2 (6 bases). Trimming stripped 3 bases from V and 0 bases from J, with 12 bases between. Looked up from germline, CDR1 is MNHEY and CDR2 is SMNVEV (reference sequence). This CDR3 contains 15 residues. CDR3 amino acids: CASSLDQRASYEQYF. CDR3 DNA: TGTGCCAGCAGTTTGGACCAGCGGGCCTCCTACGAGCAGTACTTC.

The V and J genes are TRBV7-9 and TRBJ1-1; D is perhaps TRBD1 (5 bases). Germline V lookup: CDR1 SEHNR, CDR2 FQNEAQ (reference sequence). V lost 1 base and J lost 0, with 9 bases in between. The CDR3 runs to 15 residues. CDR3 residues: CASSLVRQMNTEAFF. CDR3 coding DNA: TGTGCCAGCAGCTTAGTTCGACAGATGAACACTGAAGCTTTCTTT.

The chain combines TRBV7-9 with TRBJ2-2; TRBD1 matches 9 bases. Germline CDR1 SEHNR, CDR2 FQNEAQ (reference sequence). The V segment lost 5 bases and the J segment 8 bases; nucleotides outside the gene matches: 9. The CDR3 has 15 amino acids. The CDR3 DNA sequence: TGTGCCAGCAGCCGCAATAACAGGGGGCAAGGGGAGCTGTTTTTT. Its translation is CASSRNNRGQGELFF.

This chain links TRBV30 with TRBJ2-1, with 8 bases lining up with TRBD2. The J segment lost 6 bases and the V segment lost 0 bases, leaving 4 bases of the junction unmatched. Germline CDR1 GTSNPN, CDR2 SVGIG (reference sequence). This CDR3 has 14 residues. The CDR3 reads CAWSVSGRFNEQFF. Written as DNA, the CDR3 is TGTGCCTGGAGTGTCAGCGGGAGATTCAATGAGCAGTTCTTC.

V gene TRBV7-6 combines with J gene TRBJ2-1; TRBD2 matches 10 bases. The CDR3 length is 18 residues. J was trimmed by 3 bases and V by 3 bases; bases with no gene match: 11. Germline CDR1 SGHVS, CDR2 FNYEAQ. In DNA, the CDR3 is TGTGCCAGCAGCTTCTCAGCGGGAGGGCCTCTCTACTACAATGAGCAGTTCTTC. It codes for CASSFSAGGPLYYNEQFF.

The rearrangement joins TRBV5-1 to TRBJ2-5; the D gene is possibly TRBD2 (6 bases). Germline V gives CDR1 SGHRS, CDR2 YFSETQ. This CDR3 comprises 15 residues. V was pared by 5 bases and J by 2 bases, with 16 bases between. The CDR3 region is CASRGGSQIQETQYF. Written as DNA, the CDR3 is TGCGCCAGCAGGGGGGGATCCCAAATTCAAGAGACCCAGTACTTC. Full variable domain (missing parts from reference TRBV5-1 and TRBJ2-5): KAGVTQTPRYLIKTRGQQVTLSCSPISGHRSVSWYQQTPGQGLQFLFEYFSETQRNKGNFPGRFSGRQFSNSRSEMNVSTLELGDSALYLCASRGGSQIQETQYFGPGTRLLVL.

This clone showed up just once. The chain uses TRBV7-2 and TRBJ1-5; D may be TRBD1 (5 bases). CDR3 length: 16 residues. V was cut by 2 bases and J by 0 bases, with 11 bases left in between. Germline CDR1 SGHTA, CDR2 FQGNSA. CDR3 sequence: CASSLNGGYSNQPQHF. The DNA for the CDR3 is TGTGCCAGCAGCTTAAATGGGGGGTATAGCAATCAGCCCCAGCATTTT.

In nucleotides, the CDR3 is TGCAGCGCCGACTCAGGCACAGATACGCAGTATTTT. Protein: CSADSGTDTQYF. The genes are TRBV29-1 and TRBJ2-3; D not certain. CDR3 length equals 12 residues. Germline V lookup: CDR1 SQVTM, CDR2 ANQGSEA. With 7 bases removed from V and 1 base from J, the gap between germline ends came to 9 bases.

The J gene is TRBJ2-3, the V gene TRBV11-2; the match to TRBD2 covers 7 bases. The germline V gene encodes CDR1 SGHAT and CDR2 FQNNGV. The CDR3 has 15 residues. J was trimmed by 8 bases and V by 4 bases; bases with no gene match: 12. For the CDR3, the DNA is TGTGCCAGCAGCTACCACGGGGAGGGGTCCGGTACGCAGTATTTT. Encoded protein: CASSYHGEGSGTQYF.

The chain combines TRBV5-1 with TRBJ1-1, with a possible D match to TRBD1 (5 bases). V dropped 6 bases and J dropped 10 bases, with 13 bases sitting between them. The CDR3 runs 11 residues. CDR1 and CDR2 (germline): SGHRS, YFSETQ. The CDR3 DNA reads TGCGCCAGCACCTTAGGCGGGGCAGCTTTCTTT. Translating gives CASTLGGAAFF.

For this clone: The junction shows a germline mismatch at one end, possibly a read error. The gene calls are TRBV19 and TRBJ1-2; D remains unclear. The CDR3 runs to 12 residues. Germline V gene sequence: CDR1 LNHDA, CDR2 SQIVND (reference sequence). This CDR3 reads CASRREDYGYTF. For the CDR3, the DNA is TGTGCAAGTAGACGGGAGGACTATGGCTACACCTTC.

The V and J genes are TRBV19 and TRBJ2-1, with TRBD2 matching 8 bases. V was clipped by 7 bases and J by 7 bases; unmatched bases: 3. Germline V gene data show CDR1 as LNHDA and CDR2 as SQIVND (reference sequence). This CDR3 has 12 amino acids. CDR3 nucleotide sequence: TGTGCCAGTACGGCGGGAGGTAATGAGCAGTTCTTC. This sequence encodes CASTAGGNEQFF.

V is TRBV5-8 and J is TRBJ1-2; D gene unclear. The CDR3 covers 14 residues. V lost 2 bases and J 0 bases, leaving 8 bases between the germline ends. The germline CDR1 and CDR2 sequences are SGHTS and YDEGEE. In DNA form, the CDR3 reads TGTGCCAGCAGCTTCCGTGGAGCTAACTATGGCTACACCTTC. This gives the protein CASSFRGANYGYTF.